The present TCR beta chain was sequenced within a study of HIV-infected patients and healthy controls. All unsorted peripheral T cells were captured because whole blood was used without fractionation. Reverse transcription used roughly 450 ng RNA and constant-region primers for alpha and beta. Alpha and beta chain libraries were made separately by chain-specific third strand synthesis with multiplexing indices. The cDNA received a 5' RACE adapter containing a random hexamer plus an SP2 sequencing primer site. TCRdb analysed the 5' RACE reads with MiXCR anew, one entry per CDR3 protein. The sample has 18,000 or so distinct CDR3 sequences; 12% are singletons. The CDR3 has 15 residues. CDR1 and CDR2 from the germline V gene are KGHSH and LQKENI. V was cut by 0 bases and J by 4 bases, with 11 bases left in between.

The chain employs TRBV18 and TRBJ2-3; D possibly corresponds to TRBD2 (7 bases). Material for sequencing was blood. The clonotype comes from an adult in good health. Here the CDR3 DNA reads TGTGCCAGCTCACCACCGGCGGGGGCCTCAGATACGCAGTATTTT. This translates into CASSPPAGASDTQYF.